The rows below give T cell receptor beta chains drawn from one sample of a study of T cell repertoires in cytomegalovirus infection. These receptors are not linked to any known antigen. TCRdb called the reads again in MiXCR, with one record for every CDR3 protein. The sample yields 600,000 to 700,000 distinct CDR3 sequences, roughly 33% seen once. Sample: cultured PBMCs, taken from culture after CMV antigen stimulation. Receptors were obtained from a human donor in good health (CMV status not recorded). Some clones in this sample may be carry-over from other donors' samples. CDR3s include the opening cysteine and the closing phenylalanine or tryptophan. D genes are given only for firm matches. Size values are once, few and many counts, or a class for expanded clones, and some rows have none.

clone size	D gene	V gene	J gene	CDR3 protein	CDR3 DNA
many	-	TRBV7-2	TRBJ2-7	CASSLDQGSEQYF	TGTGCCAGCAGCTTAGACCAGGGTAGCGAGCAGTACTTC
-	-	TRBV4-1	TRBJ1-1	CASSQAPGAGDTEAFF	TGCGCCAGCAGCCAAGCACCCGGGGCTGGCGACACTGAAGCTTTCTTT
once	-	TRBV6-5	TRBJ2-6	CASSYLGVTSSGANVLTF	TGTGCCAGCAGTTATTTGGGTGTCACTAGCTCTGGGGCCAACGTCCTGACTTTC
few	TRBD1	TRBV7-9	TRBJ1-1	CASSTVGTGNTEAFF	TGTGCCAGCAGCACTGTCGGGACAGGGAACACTGAAGCTTTCTTT
-	-	TRBV4-1	TRBJ2-1	CASSPRGAPFFYNEQFF	TGCGCCAGCAGCCCGAGGGGGGCCCCTTTTTTTTACAATGAGCAGTTCTTC
few	-	TRBV7-9	TRBJ2-1	CASSFMGPTYNEQFF	TGTGCCAGCAGCTTCATGGGACCCACATACAATGAGCAGTTCTTC
few	-	TRBV12-3/TRBV12-4	TRBJ2-3	CASSPRLDDTQYF	TGTGCCAGCAGTCCCCGACTAGACGATACGCAGTATTTT
-	-	TRBV6-5	TRBJ2-6	CASSYSGTRTWANVLTF	TGTGCCAGCAGTTACTCCGGGACAAGAACCTGGGCCAACGTCCTGACTTTC
-	-	TRBV7-3	TRBJ2-3	CASSLLRSSTDTQYF	TGTGCCAGCAGCTTACTGAGGTCTAGCACAGATACGCAGTATTTT
few	-	TRBV7-2	TRBJ2-1	CASSFKAAYNEQFF	TGTGCCAGCAGCTTCAAAGCGGCCTACAATGAGCAGTTCTTC
-	TRBD2	TRBV7-6	TRBJ2-7	CASSPLPLLAGTTHEQYF	TGTGCCAGCAGCCCGCTCCCTCTACTAGCGGGAACGACCCACGAGCAGTACTTC
once	-	TRBV5-1	TRBJ1-5	CASSLGTPGGGQPQHF	TGCGCCAGCAGCTTGGGGACACCGGGGGGCGGTCAGCCCCAGCATTTT
-	TRBD1	TRBV20-1	TRBJ1-1	CSAASGQGVGATEAFF	TGCAGTGCCGCCTCGGGACAGGGGGTGGGGGCCACTGAAGCTTTCTTT
-	TRBD2	TRBV5-4	TRBJ2-5	CASSDGAGGRQTQYF	TGTGCCAGCAGCGATGGCGCGGGAGGGAGGCAGACCCAGTACTTC
-	-	TRBV19	TRBJ2-6	CASSMVGLSSGANVLTF	TGTGCCAGTAGTATGGTAGGCCTCAGCTCCGGGGCCAACGTCCTGACTTTC
many	-	TRBV6-5	TRBJ1-5	CASNRGQGQPQHF	TGTGCCAGCAACCGGGGGCAGGGTCAGCCCCAGCATTTT
-	TRBD2	TRBV4-3	TRBJ2-1	CASSQGLAISYNEQFF	TGCGCCAGCAGCCAAGGACTAGCGATCTCCTACAATGAGCAGTTCTTC
-	-	TRBV25-1	TRBJ2-7	CASSRSFEQYF	TGTGCCAGCAGCCGCAGTTTCGAGCAGTACTTC
-	-	TRBV14	TRBJ2-1	CASSHLLTGRRIF	TGTGCCAGCAGCCATTTACTGACAGGTCGTAGGATCTTC
many	-	TRBV28	TRBJ2-4	CASRRIPGPNIQYF	TGTGCCAGCAGGCGTATTCCGGGACCAAACATTCAGTACTTC
few	-	TRBV18	TRBJ2-5	CASSPPGQPYQETQYF	TGTGCCAGCTCACCACCGGGACAACCCTACCAAGAGACCCAGTACTTC
-	-	TRBV4-3	TRBJ2-1	CASSQEPKAFEQFF	TGCGCCAGCAGCCAAGAACCCAAGGCCTTTGAGCAGTTCTTC
-	-	TRBV28	TRBJ2-4	CASQAPGAKNIQYF	TGTGCCAGCCAAGCCCCCGGAGCCAAAAACATTCAGTACTTC
-	TRBD2	TRBV6-5	TRBJ2-3	CASGGTSGGDTDTQYF	TGTGCCAGCGGGGGGACTAGCGGGGGGGACACAGATACGCAGTATTTT
few	TRBD2	TRBV12-3/TRBV12-4	TRBJ2-7	CASSLTLSGRAAYEQYF	TGTGCCAGCAGTTTAACTCTTAGCGGGAGGGCGGCCTACGAGCAGTACTTC
-	-	TRBV5-1	TRBJ1-2	CASSFTFFLSVTTLGNYGYTF	TGCGCCAGCAGCTTTACGTTTTTCCTCTCAGTCACTACCCTAGGGAACTATGGCTACACCTTC
once	-	TRBV14	TRBJ2-3	CASSQGAVVDTQYF	TGTGCCAGCAGCCAAGGAGCTGTGGTGGATACGCAGTATTTT
-	-	TRBV2	TRBJ2-5	CASSVPRGTQETQYF	TGTGCCAGCTCGGTTCCTAGGGGAACTCAAGAGACCCAGTACTTC
-	-	TRBV5-1	TRBJ2-3	CASSPDSADTQYF	TGCGCCAGCAGCCCGGACAGCGCGGATACGCAGTATTTT
few	-	TRBV6-1	TRBJ1-2	CASSEPPGMAIHGYTF	TGTGCCAGCAGTGAACCCCCCGGGATGGCTATACATGGCTACACCTTC
-	TRBD1	TRBV7-9	TRBJ2-5	CASSHGWDRIGKETQYF	TGTGCCAGCAGCCATGGCTGGGACAGGATCGGCAAAGAGACCCAGTACTTC
few	-	TRBV6-1	TRBJ1-2	CASSEGGLLNYGYTF	TGTGCCAGCAGTGAAGGGGGACTGTTAAACTATGGCTACACCTTC
-	TRBD1	TRBV29-1	TRBJ2-5	CSVLYVTGNQETQYF	TGCAGCGTCCTTTATGTGACAGGGAATCAAGAGACCCAGTACTTC
-	-	TRBV12-3/TRBV12-4	TRBJ2-5	CASSGQEYQEAQYF	TGTGCCAGCAGTGGACAAGAGTACCAAGAGGCCCAGTACTTC
-	-	TRBV6-5	TRBJ1-2	CASSYNQGNGYTF	TGTGCCAGCAGTTACAATCAGGGTAATGGCTACACCTTC
-	-	TRBV5-5	TRBJ2-5	CASSLDAFTQYF	TGTGCCAGCAGCTTGGATGCCTTTACCCAGTACTTC
few	-	TRBV28	TRBJ2-5	CASTGFVAGAETQYF	TGTGCCAGCACCGGATTTGTGGCAGGGGCAGAGACCCAGTACTTC
-	-	TRBV28	TRBJ2-7	CASRRGPLVEQYF	TGTGCCAGCAGACGTGGACCTCTCGTCGAGCAGTACTTC
-	-	TRBV7-6	TRBJ2-3	CASSPSTRGSTDTQYF	TGTGCCAGCAGCCCCAGCACCAGGGGTAGCACAGATACGCAGTATTTT
-	-	TRBV7-9	TRBJ2-4	CASSRGGGLAKNIQYF	TGTGCCAGCAGCCGGGGCGGCGGTCTAGCCAAAAACATTCAGTACTTC
few	-	TRBV12-3/TRBV12-4	TRBJ2-4	CASPCRGRTKNIQYF	TGTGCCAGCCCATGCAGGGGTAGGACCAAAAACATTCAGTACTTC
many	-	TRBV7-8	TRBJ2-7	CASSSETAPSYEQYF	TGTGCCAGCAGCTCGGAGACCGCACCGTCCTACGAGCAGTACTTC
-	-	TRBV27	TRBJ2-7	CASSFSRGPYEQYF	TGTGCCAGCAGTTTCTCCCGGGGCCCCTACGAGCAGTACTTC
many	TRBD1	TRBV7-8	TRBJ1-3	CASSYTPGQGTGNTIYF	TGTGCCAGCAGCTATACCCCGGGACAGGGTACTGGAAACACCATATATTTT
many	-	TRBV7-2	TRBJ2-1	CASSPTRVYNEQFF	TGTGCCAGCAGCCCGACCAGGGTTTACAATGAGCAGTTCTTC
-	-	TRBV12-3/TRBV12-4	TRBJ1-1	CASREPGMNTEAFF	TGTGCCAGCAGAGAGCCAGGCATGAACACTGAAGCTTTCTTT
-	-	TRBV2	TRBJ2-3	CASSAGQQYF	TGTGCCAGCAGTGCGGGACAGCAGTATTTT
few	-	TRBV7-9	TRBJ2-5	CASSLAGTPSGDQYF	TGTGCCAGCAGCTTAGCCGGGACTCCTTCGGGGGACCAGTACTTC
few	TRBD2	TRBV7-8	TRBJ2-1	CASSWAEREVPRDNEQFF	TGTGCCAGCAGCTGGGCGGAGCGGGAGGTCCCCCGGGACAATGAGCAGTTCTTC
few	TRBD1	TRBV7-2	TRBJ1-2	CASSTGTGGTGYTF	TGTGCCAGCAGCACCGGGACAGGGGGAACTGGCTACACCTTC
-	TRBD2	TRBV11-2	TRBJ2-2	CASTLTTSGNTGELFF	TGTGCCAGCACCCTAACTACTAGCGGCAACACCGGGGAGCTGTTTTTT
few	TRBD2	TRBV7-2	TRBJ2-7	CASSLASLAGASYEQYF	TGTGCCAGCAGCTTAGCGTCACTAGCGGGGGCGTCCTACGAGCAGTACTTC
once	-	TRBV5-1	TRBJ2-1	CASSLADTYNEQFF	TGCGCCAGCAGCTTAGCCGACACCTACAATGAGCAGTTCTTC
-	TRBD1	TRBV10-3	TRBJ2-3	CAISDSGQGNRPQYF	TGTGCCATCAGTGATAGCGGACAGGGTAACCGACCGCAGTATTTT
many	-	TRBV7-2	TRBJ1-1	CASSLEYTEAFF	TGTGCCAGCAGCTTAGAGTACACTGAAGCTTTCTTT
-	TRBD1	TRBV10-3	TRBJ1-1	CAISESTSGGWTGNTEAFF	TGTGCCATCAGTGAGTCGACTTCGGGGGGCTGGACAGGGAACACTGAAGCTTTCTTT
-	-	TRBV20-1	TRBJ2-5	CSARDSRAILETQYF	TGCAGTGCTAGAGATTCCAGGGCCATATTGGAGACCCAGTACTTC
-	-	TRBV27	TRBJ1-4	CASRRGSGDEKLFF	TGTGCCAGCAGGCGGGGTTCGGGGGACGAAAAACTGTTTTTT
-	TRBD2	TRBV4-1	TRBJ2-3	CASSQGLAGGRDTQYF	TGCGCCAGCAGCCAAGGACTAGCGGGGGGGAGAGATACGCAGTATTTT